Listed below are T cell receptor beta chains from one sample, sequenced in a study of monozygotic twins with cystic fibrosis. Here immunoSEQ multiplex PCR was the method, and the copy in TCRdb shows in-frame clones only, minus some. Among about 35,000 clones listed, more than 60% were seen once. Material: blood. The receptors come from a girl between 10 and 17 years old with cystic fibrosis. The CDR3 runs from the conserved cysteine through the conserved F or W. Fields, in order: J gene, V gene, CDR3 protein.

>TRBJ2-3|TRBV9
CASSPTITDTQYF
>TRBJ2-1|TRBV30
CAWSVRLAGNNEQFF
>TRBJ2-1|TRBV29-1
CSVAAADYFYNEQFF
>TRBJ2-6|TRBV4-1
CASSLTGRYSGANVLTF
>TRBJ2-3|TRBV30
CAWSRQVQDTQYF
>TRBJ2-1|TRBV29-1
CSVEDPRGEQFF
>TRBJ1-2|TRBV7-2
CASSPRGYGYTF
>TRBJ2-3|TRBV27
CASSPALKLGTDTQYF
>TRBJ2-1|TRBV19
CASSIGGQGALNEQFF
>TRBJ1-2|TRBV10-3
CAISESTVTNLLYGYTF
>TRBJ2-3|TRBV4-2
CASSQMGPPIVADTQYF
>TRBJ1-2|TRBV6-4
CASNRQGEEYGYTF
>TRBJ2-3|TRBV9
CASSVATSGADTQYF
>TRBJ1-6|TRBV30
CAWSGIKDRGSSALHF
>TRBJ1-1|TRBV4-2
CASSPQSGGSAFF